This record covers a single T cell receptor beta chain. Its antigen is not identified. The CDR3 has 15 residues. V lost 5 bases, J lost 1 base, and 14 bases lay in between. In germline, CDR1 is SEHNR, CDR2 FQNEAQ (reference sequence). This table comes from immunoSEQ multiplex PCR, and its TCRdb copy is limited to in-frame clones, with some not included. The profile shows tens of thousands of clones, approximately 91% of them singletons. This record belongs to a study of PD-1 blockade in classical Hodgkin lymphoma. The study's findings and limits: TCR diversity rose significantly by C4D1 in CD4+ but not CD8+ cells.

The patients all showed relapse after autologous stem cell transplantation, while their brentuximab vedotin exposure varied. Sequenced here: peripheral blood mononuclear cells (PBMCs), sampled at baseline. The chain is built from TRBV7-9 and TRBJ1-1; tentatively, D is TRBD1 (6 bases). The clonotype was recovered from a human donor with classical Hodgkin lymphoma. The CDR3 reads CASSASGTQNTEAFF. The DNA for the CDR3 is TGTGCCAGCAGCGCCTCCGGGACACAGAACACTGAAGCTTTCTTT.